The T cell receptor (beta chain) described here comes from a study of OX40 agonist ivuxolimab in advanced cancers. Study findings and constraints: Antigens targeted by the expanded peripheral T cells were not determined. There were, on average, more expanded clones in CD8+ T cells than in CD4+.

This CDR3 is 18 amino acids long. Per the germline V gene, CDR1 is MDHEN and CDR2 is SYDVKM. V was pared by 4 bases and J by 3 bases, with 16 bases of the junction left unmatched. Repertoires were generated with immunoSEQ multiplex PCR, while TCRdb's copy carries only in-frame clones and drops some. The sample lists 25,000 to 30,000 clones; just under 85% were seen once. As concerns this clone: Its antigen is as yet unknown.

The receptor's source is an adult with an advanced solid tumor such as melanoma, head and neck, liver or kidney cancer. The source material was CD4+ or CD8+ T cells sorted from blood, sampled in a trial of the OX40 agonist ivuxolimab. This sequence joins TRBV28 and TRBJ2-7, with 9 bases that match TRBD1. CDR3 sequence (DNA): TGTGCCAGCAGTTCAGTTTTTATGGGCCGGGACAGGGACTACGAGCAGTACTTC. It codes for CASSSVFMGRDRDYEQYF.